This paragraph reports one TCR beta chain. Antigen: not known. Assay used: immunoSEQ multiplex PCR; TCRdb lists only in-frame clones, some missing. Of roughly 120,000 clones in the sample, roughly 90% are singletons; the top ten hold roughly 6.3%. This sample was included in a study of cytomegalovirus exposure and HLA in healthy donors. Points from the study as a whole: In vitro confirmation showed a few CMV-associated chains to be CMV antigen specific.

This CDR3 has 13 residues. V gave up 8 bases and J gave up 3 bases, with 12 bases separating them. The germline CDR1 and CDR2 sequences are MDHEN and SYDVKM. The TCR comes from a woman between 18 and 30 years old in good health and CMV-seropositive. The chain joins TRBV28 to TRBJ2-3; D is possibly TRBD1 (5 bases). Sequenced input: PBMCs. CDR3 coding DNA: TGTGCCAGCGGGGCGTTTCAAACAGATACGCAGTATTTT. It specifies CASGAFQTDTQYF.